This is a list of T cell receptor beta chains from one sample in a study of cytomegalovirus exposure and HLA in healthy donors. Clones were read by immunoSEQ multiplex PCR, and TCRdb kept only the in-frame ones, dropping some. The profile shows fewer than 400,000 clones, about nine tenths of them singletons. Sequencing was done on a sample of PBMCs. These receptors all stem from a woman younger than 30 in good health and CMV-seronegative. Each CDR3 is given with its conserved first and last residue. Each record gives: clone size, V gene, J gene, D gene, CDR3 DNA, CDR3 protein. A D gene is named only where the DNA matches it firmly. Clone size is stated in some rows and not others, as once, few, many or a class when expanded.

clone_size: NA
v_call: TRBV28
j_call: TRBJ2-7
d_call: TRBD2
cdr3_nt: TGTGCCAGCACCCCAGTGGGGACTAGCGGATACGAGCAGTACTTC
cdr3_aa: CASTPVGTSGYEQYF

clone_size: NA
v_call: TRBV18
j_call: TRBJ1-4
d_call: NA
cdr3_nt: TGTGCCAGCTCACCAAGCGCGCAGGGTAATGAAAAACTGTTTTTT
cdr3_aa: CASSPSAQGNEKLFF

clone_size: NA
v_call: TRBV6-6
j_call: TRBJ1-2
d_call: NA
cdr3_nt: TGTGCCAGCCATGCGGGGGGCAGCTACACCTTC
cdr3_aa: CASHAGGSYTF

clone_size: NA
v_call: TRBV9
j_call: TRBJ2-7
d_call: NA
cdr3_nt: TGTGCCAGCAGCGTTGGGCCGTCCTACGAGCAGTACTTC
cdr3_aa: CASSVGPSYEQYF

clone_size: NA
v_call: TRBV27
j_call: TRBJ1-2
d_call: NA
cdr3_nt: TGTGCCAGCAGTTTAAGGGGACTGGGGTTTTCTGGCTACACCTTC
cdr3_aa: CASSLRGLGFSGYTF

clone_size: NA
v_call: TRBV5-4
j_call: TRBJ2-2
d_call: TRBD1
cdr3_nt: TGTGCCAGCAGTTTTGACAGGGGGTCCACCGGGGAGCTGTTTTTT
cdr3_aa: CASSFDRGSTGELFF

clone_size: NA
v_call: TRBV7-3
j_call: TRBJ2-7
d_call: NA
cdr3_nt: TGTGCCAGCAGCTTAATGCGTTTAGACGAGCAGTACTTC
cdr3_aa: CASSLMRLDEQYF

clone_size: NA
v_call: TRBV29-1
j_call: TRBJ2-3
d_call: NA
cdr3_nt: TGCAGCGCATCGGTAGGGGCAGCCACAGATACGCAGTATTTT
cdr3_aa: CSASVGAATDTQYF

clone_size: NA
v_call: TRBV7-9
j_call: TRBJ2-2
d_call: NA
cdr3_nt: TGTGCCAGCAGGTCTCCGGGACAAGCGAACACCGGGGAGCTGTTTTTT
cdr3_aa: CASRSPGQANTGELFF

clone_size: NA
v_call: TRBV6-5
j_call: TRBJ2-5
d_call: TRBD1
cdr3_nt: TGTGCCAGCAGCCCCGGGACAGGCCCAGGAGAGACCCAGTACTTC
cdr3_aa: CASSPGTGPGETQYF

clone_size: NA
v_call: TRBV28
j_call: TRBJ1-2
d_call: NA
cdr3_nt: TGTGCCAGCAGTTCCCGGACATGGGGCGGCTATGGCTACACCTTC
cdr3_aa: CASSSRTWGGYGYTF

clone_size: NA
v_call: TRBV5-1
j_call: TRBJ2-1
d_call: TRBD2
cdr3_nt: TGCGCCAGCCGCACCGGGACTAGCGACTACAATGAGCAGTTCTTC
cdr3_aa: CASRTGTSDYNEQFF

clone_size: NA
v_call: TRBV5-1
j_call: TRBJ2-7
d_call: TRBD2
cdr3_nt: TGCGCCAGCAGCTTGGGGACTAGCGGGATGTACGAGCAGTACTTC
cdr3_aa: CASSLGTSGMYEQYF

clone_size: NA
v_call: TRBV6-6
j_call: TRBJ2-2
d_call: NA
cdr3_nt: TGTGCCAGCAGAGAGGCCGCTCACACCGGGGAGCTGTTTTTT
cdr3_aa: CASREAAHTGELFF

clone_size: NA
v_call: TRBV27
j_call: TRBJ2-7
d_call: NA
cdr3_nt: TGTGCCAGCAGTTTGGCACAATCCTACGAGCAGTACTTC
cdr3_aa: CASSLAQSYEQYF

clone_size: once
v_call: TRBV9
j_call: TRBJ2-1
d_call: NA
cdr3_nt: TGTGCCAGCAGCGCGCGACAGAGCTCCTACAATGAGCAGTTCTTC
cdr3_aa: CASSARQSSYNEQFF

clone_size: NA
v_call: TRBV7-9
j_call: TRBJ2-2
d_call: TRBD1
cdr3_nt: TGTGCCAGCAGCCAACAGGGGGCATCCGGGGAGCTGTTTTTT
cdr3_aa: CASSQQGASGELFF

clone_size: NA
v_call: TRBV2
j_call: TRBJ2-3
d_call: NA
cdr3_nt: TGTGCCAGCAGTGTGGGGGGAATGAGCACAGATACGCAGTATTTT
cdr3_aa: CASSVGGMSTDTQYF

clone_size: NA
v_call: TRBV19
j_call: TRBJ1-5
d_call: TRBD1
cdr3_nt: TGTGCCAGTATCCCGGACAGGGCTAGCAATCAGCCCCAGCATTTT
cdr3_aa: CASIPDRASNQPQHF

clone_size: NA
v_call: TRBV4-3
j_call: TRBJ2-7
d_call: NA
cdr3_nt: TGCGCCAGCAGCCAAAAAAGGGGGGGGGCTCCCTACGAGCAGTACTTC
cdr3_aa: CASSQKRGGAPYEQYF

clone_size: NA
v_call: TRBV28
j_call: TRBJ1-2
d_call: TRBD1
cdr3_nt: TGTGCCAGCAGTTCGGGACAGGCCTATGGCTACACCTTC
cdr3_aa: CASSSGQAYGYTF

clone_size: NA
v_call: TRBV2
j_call: TRBJ1-2
d_call: TRBD1
cdr3_nt: TGTGCCAGCAGTGAAATGGCGGGACAGGGGGGTGGCTACACCTTC
cdr3_aa: CASSEMAGQGGGYTF

clone_size: NA
v_call: TRBV7-9
j_call: TRBJ2-1
d_call: NA
cdr3_nt: TGTGCCAGCAGCTTATCAGGGAGTGGACAGGAGCAGTTCTTC
cdr3_aa: CASSLSGSGQEQFF

clone_size: few
v_call: TRBV9
j_call: TRBJ1-2
d_call: TRBD1
cdr3_nt: TGTGCCAGCAGCGGACAGGGATTCTATGGCTACACCTTC
cdr3_aa: CASSGQGFYGYTF

clone_size: NA
v_call: TRBV7-2
j_call: TRBJ2-3
d_call: TRBD2
cdr3_nt: TGTGCCAGCAGCTTAGGGACTAGCGGGGAACTCACAGATACGCAGTATTTT
cdr3_aa: CASSLGTSGELTDTQYF

clone_size: NA
v_call: TRBV5-1
j_call: TRBJ2-5
d_call: NA
cdr3_nt: TGCGCCAGCAGCCTGGTAGTCTCGGACAAGTCCAAGTACTTC
cdr3_aa: CASSLVVSDKSKYF

clone_size: NA
v_call: TRBV7-2
j_call: TRBJ2-5
d_call: NA
cdr3_nt: TGTGCCAGCAGCTCTCTAGAAAGGGAGACCCAGTACTTC
cdr3_aa: CASSSLERETQYF

clone_size: NA
v_call: TRBV18
j_call: TRBJ2-7
d_call: NA
cdr3_nt: TGTGCCAGCTCACCTTCCCCGTCCTACGAGCAGTACTTC
cdr3_aa: CASSPSPSYEQYF

clone_size: NA
v_call: TRBV28
j_call: TRBJ2-1
d_call: TRBD2
cdr3_nt: TGTGCCAGCGGGAGGGAATACAATGAGCAGTTCTTC
cdr3_aa: CASGREYNEQFF

clone_size: NA
v_call: TRBV15
j_call: TRBJ1-1
d_call: NA
cdr3_nt: TGTGCCACCAGCAGAACCGCGACAGCGATCACTGAAGCTTTCTTT
cdr3_aa: CATSRTATAITEAFF

clone_size: few
v_call: TRBV6-5
j_call: TRBJ2-1
d_call: TRBD2
cdr3_nt: TGTGCCACCTCTAGCGGGAGCTCCTACAATGAGCAGTTCTTC
cdr3_aa: CATSSGSSYNEQFF

clone_size: NA
v_call: TRBV5-6
j_call: TRBJ2-2
d_call: NA
cdr3_nt: TGTGCCAGCAGCTTGTCGGTGCCTCTCAACACCGGGGAGCTGTTTTTT
cdr3_aa: CASSLSVPLNTGELFF

clone_size: NA
v_call: TRBV6-5
j_call: TRBJ1-1
d_call: NA
cdr3_nt: TGTGCCAGCAGTTCCGTGGGGGGGAGGTCGGACACTGAAGCTTTCTTT
cdr3_aa: CASSSVGGRSDTEAFF

clone_size: NA
v_call: TRBV29-1
j_call: TRBJ1-4
d_call: TRBD1
cdr3_nt: TGCAGCGTTGCCAGGGGGCATACTAATGAAAAACTGTTTTTT
cdr3_aa: CSVARGHTNEKLFF

clone_size: NA
v_call: TRBV5-1
j_call: TRBJ2-7
d_call: NA
cdr3_nt: TGCGCCAGCAGCTTGTTAACAGCCTCATCCTACGAGCAGTACTTC
cdr3_aa: CASSLLTASSYEQYF

clone_size: NA
v_call: TRBV5-1
j_call: TRBJ2-1
d_call: TRBD1
cdr3_nt: TGCGCCAGCGAGGGACAGGGCGGCGGGAGCTCCTACAATGAGCAGTTCTTC
cdr3_aa: CASEGQGGGSSYNEQFF

clone_size: once
v_call: TRBV5-1
j_call: TRBJ2-5
d_call: NA
cdr3_nt: TGCGCCAGCAGCTTACCTTCAGGGCTTCAACGGGAAGAGACCCAGTACTTC
cdr3_aa: CASSLPSGLQREETQYF

clone_size: NA
v_call: TRBV7-2
j_call: TRBJ2-2
d_call: NA
cdr3_nt: TGTGCCAGCAGCTCGACTTGGACCGGGGAGCTGTTTTTT
cdr3_aa: CASSSTWTGELFF

clone_size: NA
v_call: TRBV28
j_call: TRBJ2-7
d_call: TRBD1
cdr3_nt: TGTGCCAGCAGTTCGACAGGGGGCAACGAGCAGTACTTC
cdr3_aa: CASSSTGGNEQYF

clone_size: NA
v_call: TRBV7-2
j_call: TRBJ1-5
d_call: NA
cdr3_nt: TGTGCCAGCAGCTTTAACCTCACAGGGTACGACTTTGATCAGCCCCAGCATTTT
cdr3_aa: CASSFNLTGYDFDQPQHF

clone_size: NA
v_call: TRBV4-2
j_call: TRBJ2-1
d_call: NA
cdr3_nt: TGTGCCAGCAGCCAAGATCGGCGAGGGGAGCAGTTCTTC
cdr3_aa: CASSQDRRGEQFF